This TCR beta chain derives from a study of post-analysis software for immune sequencing data. The library was made from cDNA and included unique molecular identifiers. When about 1 to 11 million T cells were used, they gave roughly 500,000 cDNA molecules. TCRdb re-analysed the PCR reads in MiXCR, keeping a single row per CDR3 protein. The table shows about 820,000 distinct CDR3 sequences, with about 57% occurring only once. As regards this clonotype: Its matching antigen is unknown.

Whole-study findings and limits: Roughly 5 TRBV segments (TRBV5-6, TRBV5-1 and TRBV20-1 among them) occurred more frequently in patients than in controls.

The CDR3 extends over 13 amino acids. The V end lost 6 bases, the J end lost 5 bases, and 16 bases lay between the germline ends. CDR1 is DFQATT and CDR2 is SNEGSKA in the germline V gene (reference sequence). The sequence was collected from a girl between 10 and 17 years old with multiple sclerosis. The rearrangement links TRBV20-1 to TRBJ2-5; D ambiguous. Sequenced: blood. In DNA form, the CDR3 reads TGCAGTGCCAAGACCCGTGCTGGGGAGACCCAGTACTTC. Its protein product is CSAKTRAGETQYF.